This T cell receptor beta chain was obtained from a study of cytotoxic CD8 clonotypes in ibrutinib-treated CLL. The method was immunoSEQ multiplex PCR; TCRdb's version includes in-frame clones alone and lacks a portion of them. The table shows hundreds of thousands of clones, with about 80% occurring only once. Points from the study as a whole: Baseline clonality exceeded age-matched healthy donors and tracked circulating CD8+ T-cell counts.

Turning to this clone: Its target is not known.

Germline values: CDR1 MNHEY, CDR2 SMNVEV (reference sequence). V shed 6 bases, J shed 4 bases, and the junction held 7 bases outside the gene matches. This CDR3 comprises 15 residues. Source: PBMCs, taken before ibrutinib treatment. This TCR derives from a human donor with chronic lymphocytic leukemia. The chain recombines TRBV27 with TRBJ2-2, with 8 nucleotides matching TRBD2. The CDR3 protein is CASRIGTSFTGELFF. Written as DNA, the CDR3 is TGTGCCAGCAGAATCGGGACTAGTTTCACCGGGGAGCTGTTTTTT.